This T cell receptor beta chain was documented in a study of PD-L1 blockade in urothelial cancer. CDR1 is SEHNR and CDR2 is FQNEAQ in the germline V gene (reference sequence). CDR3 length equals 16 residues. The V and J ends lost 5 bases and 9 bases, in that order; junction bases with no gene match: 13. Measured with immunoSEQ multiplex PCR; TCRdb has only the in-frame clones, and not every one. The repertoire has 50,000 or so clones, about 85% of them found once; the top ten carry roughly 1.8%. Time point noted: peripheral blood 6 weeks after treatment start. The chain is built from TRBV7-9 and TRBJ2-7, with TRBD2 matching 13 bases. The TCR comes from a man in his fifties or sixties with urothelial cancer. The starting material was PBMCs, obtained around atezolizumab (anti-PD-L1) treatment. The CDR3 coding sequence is TGTGCCAGCAGCCCTGGGACTAGCGGGGCGCAGTATGGGCAGTACTTC. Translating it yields CASSPGTSGAQYGQYF.